The 22 T cell receptor beta chains given below trace back to one sample, sequenced in a study of a mutant IDH1 vaccine in newly diagnosed glioma (dated by TCRdb to the early 2020s). The receptor library was made with the immunoSEQ multiplex PCR assay. The source is immuneACCESS, and TCRdb retained only in-frame sequences with V and J called. Part of the clones is not carried over; for the studies checked, unresolved V genes explain less than half of this, and the remainder is unexplained. The sample profile shows 100,000 to 120,000 clones; 85% to 90% of them were found once. The leading ten clones occupy 0.6% to 0.7% of the sample. No antigens are known for them. Read against the paper, the sample's time point label means: week 11, during vaccination. Each vaccine dose was 300 ug of a 20-mer mutant IDH1 peptide in Montanide, given subcutaneously with topical imiquimod. The specimen was PBMCs, collected from a glioma patient whose treatment included an IDH1 peptide vaccine. Receptors originate from a woman aged 45-60 years with glioma.

The chain combines TRBV29-1 with TRBJ2-3; the D is unclear. The CDR3 consists of 13 residues. CDR1 and CDR2 (germline): SQVTM, ANQGSEA. V was cut by 8 bases and J by 0 bases, with 12 bases left in between. CDR3 region: CSIKKGSTDTQYF. DNA for the CDR3: TGCAGCATTAAAAAGGGAAGCACAGATACGCAGTATTTT.

This chain uses TRBV5-4 with TRBJ1-1; perhaps TRBD1 as D (5 bases). The CDR3 spans 14 residues. V was pared by 5 bases and J by 1 base, with 12 bases between. CDR1 and CDR2 (germline): SGHNT, YYREEE (reference sequence). CDR3 coding DNA: TGTGCCAGCAGGTACTCGGGGCAGAACACTGAAGCTTTCTTT. Translation: CASRYSGQNTEAFF.

The chain combines TRBV6-5 with TRBJ1-4, with TRBD1 as a possible D gene (5 bases). Germline V gene data show CDR1 as MNHEY and CDR2 as SVGAGI. Trimming stripped 2 bases from V and 8 bases from J, with 15 bases between. CDR3 length equals 15 residues. This CDR3 reads CASSYTREDREKLFF. CDR3 sequence (DNA): TGTGCCAGCAGTTACACCAGGGAGGATCGCGAAAAACTGTTTTTT.

The chain recombines TRBV29-1 with TRBJ2-7; 10 bases agree with TRBD1. The CDR3 runs to 12 residues. V was pared by 7 bases and J by 6 bases, with 6 bases of the junction left unmatched. CDR1 is SQVTM, CDR2 ANQGSEA, per germline. CDR3 region: CSGGQGSGEQYF. The CDR3, as DNA: TGCAGCGGGGGACAGGGGAGTGGCGAGCAGTACTTC.

Remarks on this clone: This sample also contains other DNA sequences that code for the same CDR3. The V and J genes are TRBV9 and TRBJ1-1; 7 bases map to TRBD1. J was trimmed by 1 base and V by 4 bases; bases with no gene match: 4. Germline CDR1 reads SGDLS; CDR2 reads YYNGEE. The CDR3 has 14 residues. For the CDR3, the DNA is TGTGCCAGCAGCCCAACAGGGGCGAACACTGAAGCTTTCTTT. Its translation: CASSPTGANTEAFF.

This rearrangement joins TRBV12-5 to TRBJ2-1, with 9 nucleotides matching TRBD1. V dropped 6 bases and J dropped 9; count of bases not matched to a gene: 9. Germline V gene lookup returns CDR1 LGHNT and CDR2 FRNRAP. The CDR3 runs to 14 residues. The CDR3, as DNA: TGTGCTAGTGGGACCGGGACAGGGACCGGTGAGCAGTTCTTC. Translation gives CASGTGTGTGEQFF.

V and J are TRBV19 and TRBJ2-1, with 8 bases matching TRBD1. Germline V lookup: CDR1 LNHDA, CDR2 SQIVND (reference sequence). Unmatched junction bases numbered 11, after V lost 6 bases and J lost 4 bases. This CDR3 has 16 residues. CDR3 bases: TGTGCCAGTAGGTTCAGGGGGCTAGCCGGATACAATGAGCAGTTCTTC. Translating gives CASRFRGLAGYNEQFF.

This chain connects TRBV28 to TRBJ2-5; D possibly corresponds to TRBD1 (6 bases). With 5 bases removed from V and 4 bases from J, the gap between germline ends came to 14 bases. Germline V gene lookup returns CDR1 MDHEN and CDR2 SYDVKM. The CDR3 has 14 residues. The CDR3 loop reads CASSQQGDPETQYF. The DNA for the CDR3 is TGTGCCAGCAGTCAACAGGGAGACCCAGAGACCCAGTACTTC.

The chain couples TRBV7-2 to TRBJ1-3, with a tentative D call TRBD1 (5 bases). Trimming left V 4 bases short and J 2 bases short, with 12 bases between. This CDR3 is built from 15 residues. Germline CDR1 reads SGHTA; CDR2 reads FQGNSA. The CDR3 nucleotides are TGTGCCAGCAGCTCCGCCGGGGCCCCTGGAAACACCATATATTTT. It specifies CASSSAGAPGNTIYF.

A single count supports this clone. This chain connects TRBV9 to TRBJ2-7, with TRBD2 matching 7 bases. Per the germline V gene, CDR1 is SGDLS and CDR2 is YYNGEE. This CDR3 is built from 11 residues. V lost 7 bases and J lost 5; bases outside the gene matches: 3. The CDR3 protein is CASGRGNEQYF. The CDR3 DNA reads TGTGCCAGCGGGAGGGGTAACGAGCAGTACTTC.

The CDR3 region is CASSLRGPEAFF. CDR3 DNA sequence: TGTGCCAGCAGCTTAAGGGGACCTGAAGCTTTCTTT. V usage is TRBV11-2 and J usage is TRBJ1-1; the D gene is possibly TRBD1 (5 bases). Germline V gene data show CDR1 as SGHAT and CDR2 as FQNNGV. The V end lost 2 bases, the J end lost 6 bases, and 7 bases lay between the germline ends. CDR3 length equals 12 residues.

This chain joins TRBV27 and TRBJ2-7; 13 bases are shared with TRBD2. This CDR3 is 15 amino acids long. The germline gives CDR1 MNHEY, CDR2 SMNVEV (reference sequence). The trim removed 4 bases at V and 4 bases at J, leaving 4 bases unmatched. CDR3 sequence reads: CASSWGTSGTYEQYF. The CDR3 nucleotides are TGTGCCAGCAGTTGGGGGACTAGCGGGACTTACGAGCAGTACTTC.

This sequence joins TRBV18 and TRBJ2-2; D gene uncertain. V was trimmed by 8 bases and J by 1 base, leaving 5 bases between them. The CDR3 loop spans 12 amino acids. Germline V gene lookup returns CDR1 KGHSH and CDR2 LQKENI. This chain's CDR3 is CASPRNTGELFF. The CDR3 bases are TGTGCCAGCCCTAGGAACACCGGGGAGCTGTTTTTT. The whole variable domain, remainder taken from reference TRBV18 and TRBJ2-2, is NAGVMQNPRHLVRRRGQEARLRCSPMKGHSHVYWYRQLPEEGLKFMVYLQKENIIDESGMPKERFSAEFPKEGPSILRIQQVVRGDSAAYFCASPRNTGELFFGEGSRLTVL.

The chain links TRBV30 to TRBJ2-7; 7 bases map to TRBD2. The V segment lost 3 bases and the J segment 2 bases; nucleotides outside the gene matches: 1. CDR1 and CDR2 (germline): GTSNPN, SVGIG (reference sequence). The CDR3 runs 12 residues. The CDR3 spells CAWRAGTYEQYF. The DNA of the CDR3 is TGTGCCTGGAGAGCGGGAACCTACGAGCAGTACTTC.

This rearrangement joins TRBV5-1 to TRBJ2-1; 10 bases fit TRBD2. The V and J ends lost 4 bases and 4 bases, in that order; junction bases with no gene match: 8. The CDR3 is 16 residues long. Germline CDR1 is SGHRS and CDR2 is YFSETQ. CDR3 protein: CASSPPSGRPYNEQFF. Here the CDR3 DNA reads TGCGCCAGCAGCCCCCCTAGCGGGAGACCTTACAATGAGCAGTTCTTC.

This clone was recorded only once. The rearrangement links TRBV6-1 to TRBJ2-1, with D perhaps assigned TRBD1 or TRBD2 (5 bases each). Between the trimmed V and J ends, which lost 0 bases and 7 bases, there was a span of 16 bases. This CDR3 is 16 amino acids long. Germline CDR1 is MNHNS and CDR2 is SASEGT. CDR3 in amino acids: CASSEAFAHGTNEQFF. CDR3 coding DNA: TGTGCCAGCAGTGAAGCCTTTGCGCATGGGACGAATGAGCAGTTCTTC.

V usage is TRBV29-1 and J usage is TRBJ1-1; a possible D gene is TRBD1 (6 bases). Per the germline V gene, CDR1 is SQVTM and CDR2 is ANQGSEA. The V end was cut by 4 bases, the J end by 4 bases, with 13 bases between. CDR3 size: 13 residues. The CDR3 is CSVGGGVATEAFF. The DNA for the CDR3 is TGCAGCGTTGGAGGGGGAGTCGCCACTGAAGCTTTCTTT.

The chain carries TRBV29-1 and TRBJ2-3; TRBD2 matches at 9 bases. Germline assignment: CDR1 SQVTM and CDR2 ANQGSEA. The J segment lost 2 bases and the V segment lost 3 bases, leaving 6 bases of the junction unmatched. CDR3 size: 15 residues. CDR3 DNA: TGCAGCGTTGAGGCTAGCGGGACACTCACAGATACGCAGTATTTT. Its protein product is CSVEASGTLTDTQYF.

This chain joins TRBV5-1 and TRBJ2-1, with a weak D call TRBD1 (6 bases). Germline CDR1 reads SGHRS; CDR2 reads YFSETQ. This CDR3 has 16 residues. Trimming shortened V by 0 bases and J by 4 bases, and 14 bases separated the two germline ends. The CDR3 DNA reads TGCGCCAGCAGCTTGGGGAGCAGGGGCCAATACAATGAGCAGTTCTTC. Translated: CASSLGSRGQYNEQFF.

The V and J genes are TRBV2 and TRBJ2-1; D not resolved. The CDR3 loop spans 10 amino acids. From germline, CDR1 is SNHLY and CDR2 FYNNEI. The germline V and J ends were trimmed by 4 bases and 9 bases, with 4 bases remaining between them. Here the CDR3 reads CASSVTEQFF. Here the CDR3 DNA reads TGTGCCAGCAGTGTGACTGAGCAGTTCTTC.

The chain uses TRBV7-2 and TRBJ2-5; D uncertain. This CDR3 spans 14 amino acids. Germline V gene lookup returns CDR1 SGHTA and CDR2 FQGNSA. Between the trimmed V and J ends, which lost 1 base and 4 bases, there was a span of 10 bases. CDR3 nucleotide sequence: TGTGCCAGCAGCTTAGTCCGGTTTCCAGAGACCCAGTACTTC. Its translation is CASSLVRFPETQYF.

The chain carries TRBV2 and TRBJ1-3; 7 bases align to TRBD1. Per germline, CDR1 SNHLY and CDR2 FYNNEI. With V trimmed by 6 bases and J by 3 bases, 8 bases remained unmatched. CDR3 length: 15 amino acids. CDR3 sequence: CASRRQGLGGNTIYF. CDR3 bases: TGTGCCAGCAGACGACAGGGTTTGGGTGGAAACACCATATATTTT.